This passage covers 26 T cell receptor beta chains from one sample sequenced in a study of T cells in Graves' hyperthyroidism and ophthalmopathy. RNA transcripts were the template for amplifying TCR beta CDR3 regions. In the first-round RT-PCR of the TCR CDR3, the HTBI primer set was used. Using its own MiXCR run on the multiplex PCR reads, TCRdb lists one record per CDR3 protein. The data contain approximately 480,000 distinct CDR3 sequences, around 20% of them singletons. Sequencing used blood. Receptors originate from a man aged 18-30 years with Graves' hyperthyroidism.

The table lists this clonotype with many counts. CDR3 in DNA: TGCGCCAGCAGCCAAGCCGCCCGGGGCCAGGAGGCCTACGAGCAGTACTTC. Its protein is CASSQAARGQEAYEQYF. V and J are TRBV4-3 and TRBJ2-7; either TRBD1 or TRBD2 may supply D (5 bases each). The CDR3 runs to 17 residues. Germline values: CDR1 LGHNA, CDR2 YSLEER. Trimming took off 1 base at V and 2 bases at J, with 18 bases between the two ends.

Many counts were recorded for this clonotype. This chain connects TRBV7-8 to TRBJ1-5; unclear D gene. Trimming removed 5 bases at V and 2 bases at J, with 19 bases between. Germline V gene data show CDR1 as SGHVS and CDR2 as FQNEAQ. The CDR3 runs to 17 residues. The CDR3 sequence is CASSPNLGPKGNQPQHF. In DNA, the CDR3 is TGTGCCAGCAGCCCAAATCTAGGGCCAAAGGGCAATCAGCCCCAGCATTTT.

Ten or more counts support this clonotype. The V call is TRBV28, the J call TRBJ1-1; D remains ambiguous. V was clipped by 7 bases and J by 7 bases, with 16 bases between them. There are 13 residues in the CDR3. Germline loops: CDR1 MDHEN, CDR2 SYDVKM. CDR3 in DNA: TGTGCCAGCATAAAATCGGGCGGACTTGAAGCTTTCTTT. Amino acid sequence: CASIKSGGLEAFF.

The chain recombines TRBV7-8 with TRBJ2-7; 7 bases fit TRBD2. The CDR3 runs 15 residues. The germline gives CDR1 SGHVS, CDR2 FQNEAQ. J was trimmed by 3 bases and V by 4 bases; bases with no gene match: 9. This CDR3 reads CASSSVGTTNYEQYF. CDR3 in DNA: TGTGCCAGCAGCTCGGTGGGGACTACCAACTACGAGCAGTACTTC.

Only a few counts were recorded for this clonotype. The CDR3 loop is CASSPRTGEVETQYF. The CDR3 DNA sequence: TGTGCCAGCAGTCCCCGGACAGGGGAGGTAGAGACCCAGTACTTC. The rearrangement joins TRBV27 to TRBJ2-5; 9 bases line up with TRBD1. Germline V gene data show CDR1 as MNHEY and CDR2 as SMNVEV (reference sequence). After removal of 5 bases from V and 4 bases from J, the junction contained 8 bases not matched to a gene. This CDR3 spans 15 amino acids.

Ten or more counts support this clonotype. The chain joins TRBV19 to TRBJ2-2, with no clear D. CDR1 and CDR2 from the germline V gene are LNHDA and SQIVND (reference sequence). V lost 3 bases and J 2 bases, leaving 4 bases between the germline ends. This CDR3 has 13 amino acids. The CDR3, as DNA: TGTGCCAGTAGTATTGGAAACACCGGGGAGCTGTTTTTT. Its protein is CASSIGNTGELFF.

The chain couples TRBV28 to TRBJ2-7; 7 bases fit TRBD1. CDR3 length equals 16 residues. V trimming: 5 bases; J trimming: 7 bases; junction bases outside the gene matches: 17. Germline CDR1 and CDR2: MDHEN and SYDVKM. This chain's CDR3 is CASSPPEKGALGEQYF. The DNA for the CDR3 is TGTGCCAGCAGTCCTCCCGAGAAGGGGGCGCTTGGGGAGCAGTACTTC. Drawing the rest from reference TRBV28 and TRBJ2-7, the complete variable domain is DVKVTQSSRYLVKRTGEKVFLECVQDMDHENMFWYRQDPGLGLRLIYFSYDVKMKEKGDIPEGYSVSREKKERFSLILESASTNQTSMYLCASSPPEKGALGEQYFGPGTRLTVT.

This clonotype was observed at least ten times. V and J are TRBV9 and TRBJ2-7; D is unresolved. CDR1 and CDR2 from the germline V gene are SGDLS and YYNGEE. The V and J ends lost 0 bases and 0 bases respectively, with 10 bases between them. The CDR3 spans 15 residues. The CDR3, as DNA: TGTGCCAGCAGCGTAGGGGCAGGTCACTCCTACGAGCAGTACTTC. This translates into CASSVGAGHSYEQYF.

This clonotype was seen more than once but under ten times. The rearrangement links TRBV2 to TRBJ1-2; a weak D match, TRBD1 (6 bases). Germline CDR1 and CDR2: SNHLY and FYNNEI. V lost 4 bases and J 7 bases, leaving 13 bases between the germline ends. CDR3 size: 13 residues. The CDR3 reads CASSVQGGGGYTF. CDR3 sequence (DNA): TGTGCCAGCAGTGTACAGGGAGGAGGTGGCTACACCTTC.

This clonotype came up many times. V gene TRBV2 combines with J gene TRBJ1-2, with unresolved D. The germline V gene encodes CDR1 SNHLY and CDR2 FYNNEI. CDR3 length: 16 amino acids. The germline V and J ends were trimmed by 6 bases and 4 bases, with 21 bases remaining between them. The CDR3 here is CASRAGRGANSYGYTF. CDR3 DNA: TGTGCCAGCAGGGCGGGCCGGGGAGCGAACTCCTATGGCTACACCTTC.

At least ten counts were recorded for this clonotype. V usage is TRBV12-3 or TRBV12-4 and J usage is TRBJ1-3, with TRBD1 matching 7 bases. This CDR3 is built from 13 residues. The ends lost 2 bases at V and 8 bases at J; junction bases unmatched: 3. The CDR3 coding sequence is TGTGCCAGCAGTTTACGCCAGGGGGACACCATATATTTT. Amino acid sequence: CASSLRQGDTIYF.

This clonotype showed up many times. This chain links TRBV18 with TRBJ2-5; 8 bases are a match to TRBD1. This CDR3 contains 15 residues. Germline-derived CDR1 and CDR2 are KGHSH and LQKENI. Trimming at V came to 3 bases and at J to 1 base, leaving 4 bases not matched to a gene. This CDR3 reads CASSPRGRSQETQYF. CDR3 nucleotide sequence: TGTGCCAGCTCACCCAGGGGGCGATCCCAAGAGACCCAGTACTTC. Full variable domain (outside the CDR3, taken from reference TRBV18 and TRBJ2-5): NAGVMQNPRHLVRRRGQEARLRCSPMKGHSHVYWYRQLPEEGLKFMVYLQKENIIDESGMPKERFSAEFPKEGPSILRIQQVVRGDSAAYFCASSPRGRSQETQYFGPGTRLLVL.

This clonotype was found a few times. The junction shows a germline mismatch at one end, possibly a read error. The rearrangement joins TRBV4-1 to TRBJ1-5; D ambiguous. The CDR3 is 13 residues long. Germline V gene lookup returns CDR1 MGHRA and CDR2 YSYEKL. CDR3 sequence (DNA): TGCGCCGGCAGCCGCGGTTGGGATCAGCCCCAGCATTTT. Translating gives CAGSRGWDQPQHF.

This clonotype has ten or more counts. The rearrangement joins TRBV25-1 to TRBJ1-2; 8 bases are shared with TRBD1. Germline trimming cut 4 bases from V and 4 bases from J; bases unmatched to any gene: 5. CDR3 length: 14 amino acids. In germline, CDR1 is MGHDK, CDR2 SYGVNS. CDR3 protein: CASSAPDRAYGYTF. In DNA, the CDR3 is TGTGCCAGCAGTGCCCCGGACAGGGCCTATGGCTACACCTTC.

This clonotype was counted at least ten times. This chain uses TRBV20-1 with TRBJ2-7; 11 bases are shared with TRBD1. V gave up 3 bases and J gave up 2 bases; unmatched junction bases: 12. Germline assignment: CDR1 DFQATT and CDR2 SNEGSKA (reference sequence). This CDR3 comprises 17 residues. The CDR3 here is CSARWTGGAWDTYEQYF. In nucleotides, the CDR3 is TGCAGTGCTAGGTGGACAGGGGGCGCGTGGGACACCTACGAGCAGTACTTC.

This clonotype was recorded at least ten times. This sequence joins TRBV7-2 and TRBJ2-5, with a possible D match to TRBD1 (5 bases). Germline V CDR1 and CDR2: SGHTA, FQGNSA. CDR3 size: 14 residues. V lost 0 bases to trimming and J lost 2 bases, with 7 bases between them. CDR3 sequence: CASSLAAGQETQYF. The CDR3 DNA is TGTGCCAGCAGCTTAGCGGCAGGGCAAGAGACCCAGTACTTC.

In regard to this clonotype: A much bigger clone sits one base away, suggesting this may be a read error. For the CDR3, the DNA is TGTGCCAGCAGCTTGGACAGGGGGCGGAACACTGAAGCTTTCTTT. It translates to CASSLDRGRNTEAFF. This chain uses TRBV5-4 with TRBJ1-1; 9 positions agree with TRBD1. The CDR3 sequence is 15 residues long. Trimming cost V 0 bases and J 1 base; bases outside gene matches: 1. Germline CDR1 is SGHNT and CDR2 is YYREEE (reference sequence).

The table lists this clonotype with a few counts. The rearrangement uses TRBV7-1 and TRBJ1-6; perhaps TRBD1 as D (6 bases). TRBV7-1 is recorded as an ORF, its role being uncertain. The CDR3 spans 22 residues. V lost 3 bases and J lost 2, with 29 bases in between. The CDR3 spells CASSSGLQGQKSYGTYNSPLHF. CDR3 DNA sequence: TGTGCCAGCAGCTCGGGGTTGCAGGGGCAAAAGTCCTATGGAACCTATAATTCACCCCTCCACTTT.

This clonotype came up a few times. The chain combines TRBV28 with TRBJ2-3; D remains unclear. The CDR3 loop spans 16 amino acids. Between the trimmed V and J ends, which lost 6 bases and 8 bases, there was a span of 24 bases. Germline V gives CDR1 MDHEN, CDR2 SYDVKM. The CDR3 region is CASSLKAGDSWSTQYF. CDR3 DNA: TGTGCCAGCAGCCTAAAAGCCGGAGACTCATGGAGTACGCAGTATTTT.

This clonotype was counted at least ten times. The chain carries TRBV2 and TRBJ2-5, with 12 positions matching TRBD1. The CDR3 is made up of 15 amino acids. V was clipped by 5 bases and J by 5 bases; unmatched bases: 6. Germline V gene sequence: CDR1 SNHLY, CDR2 FYNNEI. CDR3 sequence (DNA): TGTGCCAGCAGTAGTACCGGGACAGGGGGCGAGACCCAGTACTTC. Protein product: CASSSTGTGGETQYF. The full variable domain, in which reference TRBV2 and TRBJ2-5 provide the parts outside the CDR3, is EPEVTQTPSHQVTQMGQEVILRCVPISNHLYFYWYRQILGQKVEFLVSFYNNEISEKSEIFDDQFSVERPDGSNFTLKIRSTKLEDSAMYFCASSSTGTGGETQYFGPGTRLLVL.

This clonotype was counted ten times or more. The chain carries TRBV28 and TRBJ1-2; D remains unclear. From germline, CDR1 is MDHEN and CDR2 SYDVKM. V lost 2 bases to trimming and J lost 6 bases, with 13 bases between them. This CDR3 is built from 14 residues. For the CDR3, the DNA is TGTGCCAGCAGTTTACGGATAGGAGGAGATGGCTACACCTTC. This encodes CASSLRIGGDGYTF.

In this sample, this clonotype turned up a few times. CDR3 nucleotides: TGTGCCAGCAGTTTATTTGTGGGACAGGGGAATCAGCCCCAGCATTTT. Protein: CASSLFVGQGNQPQHF. V usage is TRBV28 and J usage is TRBJ1-5; 10 positions agree with TRBD1. After removal of 1 base from V and 4 bases from J, the junction contained 4 bases not matched to a gene. The CDR3 spans 16 residues. Germline loops: CDR1 MDHEN, CDR2 SYDVKM.

This clonotype has ten or more counts. V and J are TRBV19 and TRBJ1-2, with 9 bases aligning to TRBD1. Germline trimming cut 2 bases from V and 8 bases from J; bases unmatched to any gene: 9. The CDR3 runs 15 residues. CDR1 is LNHDA, CDR2 SQIVND, per germline (reference sequence). CDR3 in DNA: TGTGCCAGTAGTATACTGGGACAGGGAATGAAAGGCTACACCTTC. Residues: CASSILGQGMKGYTF. Full variable domain (remainder filled in from reference TRBV19 and TRBJ1-2): DGGITQSPKYLFRKEGQNVTLSCEQNLNHDAMYWYRQDPGQGLRLIYYSQIVNDFQKGDIAEGYSVSREKKESFPLTVTSAQKNPTAFYLCASSILGQGMKGYTFGSGTRLTVV.

In its sample, this clonotype was seen many times. The chain is built from TRBV5-1 and TRBJ2-7; D might be TRBD1 or TRBD2, each matching 5 bases. With 5 bases removed from V and 0 bases from J, the gap between germline ends came to 15 bases. The CDR3 spans 15 residues. Germline assignment: CDR1 SGHRS and CDR2 YFSETQ. Written as DNA, the CDR3 is TGCGCCAGCAGGTATTTAGGGACGATCTCCTACGAGCAGTACTTC. Amino acids: CASRYLGTISYEQYF.

In this sample, this clonotype turned up many times. The rearrangement joins TRBV2 to TRBJ1-2; D call uncertain. Between the trimmed V and J ends, which lost 8 bases and 6 bases, there was a span of 13 bases. CDR1 SNHLY and CDR2 FYNNEI come from the germline V gene. CDR3 length: 12 residues. CDR3 sequence (DNA): TGTGCCAGCTGGGGAAGGTTCCATGGCTACACCTTC. Its protein is CASWGRFHGYTF. The whole variable domain, filled in from reference TRBV2 and TRBJ1-2, reads EPEVTQTPSHQVTQMGQEVILRCVPISNHLYFYWYRQILGQKVEFLVSFYNNEISEKSEIFDDQFSVERPDGSNFTLKIRSTKLEDSAMYFCASWGRFHGYTFGSGTRLTVV.

This clonotype has ten or more counts. The chain carries TRBV28 and TRBJ1-5; 8 bases align to TRBD1. Germline V gene lookup returns CDR1 MDHEN and CDR2 SYDVKM. V shed 6 bases and J 4 bases; nucleotides not matched to a gene: 11. The CDR3 runs to 16 residues. The CDR3 DNA is TGTGCCAGCAGACCAACCGGGACAGGTATTAATCAGCCCCAGCATTTT. It encodes CASRPTGTGINQPQHF.